This T cell receptor (beta chain) is drawn from a study of early T cells in non-severe SARS-CoV-2 infection. Regarding the study as a whole: Sequences matched to VDJdb favored anti-spike CD8 responses, while private and CD4 specificities were missed.

The CDR3 runs 14 residues. Germline V gene data show CDR1 as MNHEY and CDR2 as SVGAGI. The V end lost 4 bases, the J end lost 8 bases, and 12 bases lay between the germline ends. Worth noting for this clonotype: Its antigen remains unknown.

MiXCR, applied by TCRdb to the 5' RACE reads, yields one record per CDR3 protein. Of 97,000 or so distinct CDR3 sequences listed, 9.5% to 12% are singletons. The V and J genes are TRBV6-5 and TRBJ1-6; D gene uncertain. The sample consisted of whole blood, taken at baseline. The clonotype was recovered from an adult who was a healthcare worker with PCR-confirmed SARS-CoV-2 infection or an uninfected control (not recorded which). CDR3 region: CASSSSFKDSPLHF. The CDR3 bases are TGTGCCAGCAGTTCCTCGTTCAAGGATTCACCCCTCCACTTT.